The 23 T cell receptor beta chains listed next were all sequenced from one sample in a study of Ad26.COV2.S vaccination and SARS-CoV-2 variants. The repertoire was sequenced with immunoSEQ multiplex PCR; TCRdb's copy has only in-frame clones and lacks some. The sample holds roughly 320,000 clones, around 86% seen once. Treatment indicated: some 20 received Ad26.COV2.S at low or high dose, single or two shots; about 5 received placebo; per-sample allocation not given. Samples came from day 63 after the first vaccine or placebo injection. The specimen comprised peripheral blood, sampled in a trial of Ad26.COV2.S vaccine versus placebo. The receptors were gathered from a person aged 18-60 years who received the Ad26.COV2.S COVID-19 vaccine or a placebo.

This clone was seen once. V usage is TRBV15 and J usage is TRBJ1-1; D is unresolved. This CDR3 comprises 12 residues. Trimming removed 5 bases at V and 4 bases at J, with 8 bases between. CDR1 is LNHNV, CDR2 YYDKDF, per germline (reference sequence). DNA of the CDR3: TGTGCCACCAGCCAGTGGGGCACTGAAGCTTTCTTT. This gives the protein CATSQWGTEAFF.

The chain is built from TRBV20-1 and TRBJ1-5; D not certain. This CDR3 contains 13 residues. Germline loops: CDR1 DFQATT, CDR2 SNEGSKA (reference sequence). V gave up 3 bases and J gave up 2 bases, with 8 bases separating them. The CDR3 DNA reads TGCAGTGCTAGTAACAGTCGCAATCAGCCCCAGCATTTT. Residues: CSASNSRNQPQHF.

This clone occurred once. The V and J genes are TRBV4-2 and TRBJ2-5; 10 bases match TRBD2. The CDR3 is 15 amino acids. Germline V gene data show CDR1 as LGHNA and CDR2 as YNFKEQ. The ends lost 2 bases at V and 2 bases at J; junction bases unmatched: 2. CDR3: CASSQTSGVQETQYF. In DNA form, the CDR3 reads TGTGCCAGCAGCCAAACTAGCGGGGTACAAGAGACCCAGTACTTC.

J is TRBJ1-2 and V is TRBV7-9; D ambiguous. The CDR3 totals 12 residues. Trimming cost V 8 bases and J 4 bases, with 11 bases left between them. Germline V gene lookup returns CDR1 SEHNR and CDR2 FQNEAQ (reference sequence). The CDR3 nucleotides are TGTGCCAGCCTCTCGGGTGCCTATGGCTACACCTTC. Encoded protein: CASLSGAYGYTF.

This clone was recorded only once. This chain links TRBV6-6 with TRBJ2-7, with TRBD1 identical over 8 bases. This CDR3 has 15 amino acids. V was clipped by 6 bases and J by 3 bases; unmatched bases: 10. Germline V CDR1 and CDR2: MNHNY, SVGAGI (reference sequence). Written as DNA, the CDR3 is TGTGCCAGCAGCCCCCGGACAGGGAGGCACTACGAGCAGTACTTC. Encoded protein: CASSPRTGRHYEQYF.

Notes on this clone: The sample holds other DNA sequences that translate to the same CDR3. CDR3 sequence: CASSLGAGGGTDTQYF. In DNA form, the CDR3 reads TGTGCCAGCAGCTTAGGGGCGGGGGGCGGCACAGATACGCAGTATTTT. The rearrangement uses TRBV11-2 and TRBJ2-3, with TRBD2 matching 8 bases. Germline CDR1 is SGHAT and CDR2 is FQNNGV. The CDR3 runs 16 residues. J lost 1 base, V lost 1 base, and 4 bases had no gene match.

V gene TRBV4-2 combines with J gene TRBJ2-5; D is undetermined. The germline CDR1 and CDR2 sequences are LGHNA and YNFKEQ. The CDR3 extends over 16 amino acids. Between the trimmed V and J ends, which lost 0 bases and 1 base, there was a span of 12 bases. The CDR3 loop reads CASSQDFSSAQETQYF. DNA for the CDR3: TGTGCCAGCAGCCAAGATTTTTCGTCAGCCCAAGAGACCCAGTACTTC.

The genes are TRBV6-6 and TRBJ1-4, with TRBD1 identical over 9 bases. CDR1 is MNHNY and CDR2 is SVGAGI in the germline V gene (reference sequence). V was clipped by 2 bases and J by 6 bases; unmatched bases: 4. The CDR3 sequence is 15 residues long. CDR3 amino acids: CASSYPDRGDEKLFF. DNA of the CDR3: TGTGCCAGCAGTTACCCAGACAGGGGGGATGAAAAACTGTTTTTT.

The rearrangement uses TRBV30 and TRBJ1-2, with D possibly TRBD1 on 5 matching bases. Trimming took 0 bases from V and 8 from J, leaving 10 bases between them. From germline, CDR1 is GTSNPN and CDR2 SVGIG (reference sequence). The CDR3 loop spans 12 amino acids. The CDR3 DNA sequence: TGTGCCTGGAGTGTAACGGGGGTAGGCTACACCTTC. It specifies CAWSVTGVGYTF.

The rearrangement joins TRBV5-5 to TRBJ1-2; TRBD1 matches at 9 bases. This CDR3 contains 12 residues. V lost 3 bases, J lost 9 bases, and 3 bases stayed unmatched. CDR1 is SGHKS and CDR2 is YYEKEE in the germline V gene (reference sequence). CDR3 sequence: CASSWGTGSYTF. The CDR3 DNA follows: TGTGCCAGCAGCTGGGGGACAGGGAGCTACACCTTC.

This chain links TRBV29-1 with TRBJ2-1; no firm D call. The ends were cut back, 3 bases at V and 7 bases at J, with 13 bases in the middle. Germline CDR1 is SQVTM and CDR2 is ANQGSEA. This CDR3 spans 13 amino acids. CDR3 in DNA: TGCAGCGTTGATAGTGGGATTCGTAATGAGCAGTTCTTC. It encodes CSVDSGIRNEQFF.

The gene calls are TRBV4-1 and TRBJ1-4; 12 nucleotides align to TRBD1. The CDR3 extends over 14 amino acids. Germline values: CDR1 MGHRA, CDR2 YSYEKL. The trim removed 4 bases at V and 8 bases at J, leaving 2 bases unmatched. The CDR3 is CASSPGTGGEKLFF. The CDR3 nucleotides are TGCGCCAGCAGCCCCGGGACAGGGGGCGAAAAACTGTTTTTT.

The chain combines TRBV15 with TRBJ2-3; D is possibly TRBD2 (5 bases). CDR3 size: 15 residues. V was shortened by 0 bases and J by 3 bases, with 10 bases between the two germline ends. From germline, CDR1 is LNHNV and CDR2 YYDKDF (reference sequence). CDR3 loop: CATSRDGGRTDTQYF. Written as DNA, the CDR3 is TGTGCCACCAGCAGAGATGGCGGGCGGACAGATACGCAGTATTTT. Filled out from reference TRBV15 and TRBJ2-3, the complete variable domain reads DAMVIQNPRYQVTQFGKPVTLSCSQTLNHNVMYWYQQKSSQAPKLLFHYYDKDFNNEADTPDNFQSRRPNTSFCFLDIRSPGLGDTAMYLCATSRDGGRTDTQYFGPGTRLTVL.

The rearrangement uses TRBV5-1 and TRBJ2-1; 8 bases line up with TRBD2. In germline, CDR1 is SGHRS, CDR2 YFSETQ. The CDR3 runs 18 residues. The J segment lost 3 bases and the V segment lost 1 base, leaving 12 bases of the junction unmatched. DNA of the CDR3: TGCGCCAGCAGCTTGAAACTAGCGGCCTCAAAAATCTACAATGAGCAGTTCTTC. Its translation: CASSLKLAASKIYNEQFF.

The CDR3 loop is CASSILGRQGPQHF. The CDR3, as DNA: TGTGCCAGTAGTATCCTGGGCAGGCAAGGGCCCCAGCATTTT. The gene calls are TRBV19 and TRBJ1-5; the D is unclear. The CDR3 runs to 14 residues. Trimming took 3 bases from V and 9 from J, leaving 15 bases between them. The V gene's germline CDR1 is LNHDA and CDR2 SQIVND (reference sequence).

This clone came up a few times. The genes are TRBV19 and TRBJ2-7; D may be TRBD1 (6 bases). From germline, CDR1 is LNHDA and CDR2 SQIVND (reference sequence). There are 16 residues in the CDR3. V was cut by 4 bases and J by 0 bases, with 16 bases left in between. The CDR3 sequence: CASSSSGHRSSYEQYF. In nucleotides, the CDR3 is TGTGCCAGTAGTAGCTCGGGACACCGGTCCTCCTACGAGCAGTACTTC.

V usage is TRBV7-9 and J usage is TRBJ1-4; 10 bases align to TRBD1. There are 15 residues in the CDR3. V gave up 5 bases and J gave up 7 bases; unmatched junction bases: 7. Germline V gene data show CDR1 as SEHNR and CDR2 as FQNEAQ (reference sequence). DNA for the CDR3: TGTGCCAGCAGCCCTGACAGGGGGCCTTTTGAAAAACTGTTTTTT. Its protein is CASSPDRGPFEKLFF.

The chain has TRBV4-2 and TRBJ1-2, with D unresolved. The length of the CDR3 is 16 residues. Trimming left V 0 bases short and J 4 bases short, with 15 bases between. Per germline, CDR1 LGHNA and CDR2 YNFKEQ. The CDR3 nucleotides are TGTGCCAGCAGCCAAGATACCGGGTACTCGAGCTATGGCTACACCTTC. It codes for CASSQDTGYSSYGYTF.

About this clone itself: The same CDR3 also results from other DNA sequences found in this sample. V and J are TRBV7-3 and TRBJ2-1, with D perhaps TRBD2 (5 bases). From germline, CDR1 is SGHTA and CDR2 FQGTGA. The V and J ends lost 1 base and 0 bases respectively, with 7 bases between them. This CDR3 spans 15 amino acids. The CDR3 region is CASSLRGSSYNEQFF. CDR3 in DNA: TGTGCCAGCAGCTTAAGAGGGAGCTCCTACAATGAGCAGTTCTTC.

The chain carries TRBV5-4 and TRBJ2-1; 8 positions agree with TRBD2. Per the germline V gene, CDR1 is SGHNT and CDR2 is YYREEE (reference sequence). The junction had 3 bases not matched to a gene; V was cut back by 1 base and J by 3 bases. This CDR3 has 15 amino acids. CDR3 in DNA: TGTGCCAGCAGCTTGAACGGGGGGGGCTACAATGAGCAGTTCTTC. It is translated as CASSLNGGGYNEQFF.

The chain recombines TRBV2 with TRBJ1-3; D gene uncertain. From germline, CDR1 is SNHLY and CDR2 FYNNEI. Trimming left V 3 bases short and J 4 bases short, with 7 bases between. The CDR3 has 13 amino acids. The CDR3 DNA reads TGTGCCAGCAGTGACAGTGCGGGAAACACCATATATTTT. This translates into CASSDSAGNTIYF.

The V gene is TRBV12-3 or TRBV12-4, the J gene TRBJ1-2, with D unclear. This CDR3 region has 12 residues. V lost 8 bases to trimming and J lost 6 bases, with 13 bases between them. CDR3 nucleotides: TGTGCCAGCCATACCCTGGGAAATGGCTACACCTTC. Protein product: CASHTLGNGYTF.

This chain links TRBV14 with TRBJ2-1; the match to TRBD2 covers 7 bases. CDR1 is SGHDN, CDR2 FVKESK, per germline. The CDR3 spans 15 residues. The ends lost 1 base at V and 11 bases at J; junction bases unmatched: 11. The CDR3 loop reads CASSQVQGGKSKQFF. CDR3 DNA: TGTGCCAGCAGCCAAGTGCAGGGAGGGAAATCTAAGCAGTTCTTC. Supplemented by reference TRBV14 and TRBJ2-1, the full variable domain reads EAGVTQFPSHSVIEKGQTVTLRCDPISGHDNLYWYRRVMGKEIKFLLHFVKESKQDESGMPNNRFLAERTGGTYSTLKVQPAELEDSGVYFCASSQVQGGKSKQFFGPGTRLTVL.